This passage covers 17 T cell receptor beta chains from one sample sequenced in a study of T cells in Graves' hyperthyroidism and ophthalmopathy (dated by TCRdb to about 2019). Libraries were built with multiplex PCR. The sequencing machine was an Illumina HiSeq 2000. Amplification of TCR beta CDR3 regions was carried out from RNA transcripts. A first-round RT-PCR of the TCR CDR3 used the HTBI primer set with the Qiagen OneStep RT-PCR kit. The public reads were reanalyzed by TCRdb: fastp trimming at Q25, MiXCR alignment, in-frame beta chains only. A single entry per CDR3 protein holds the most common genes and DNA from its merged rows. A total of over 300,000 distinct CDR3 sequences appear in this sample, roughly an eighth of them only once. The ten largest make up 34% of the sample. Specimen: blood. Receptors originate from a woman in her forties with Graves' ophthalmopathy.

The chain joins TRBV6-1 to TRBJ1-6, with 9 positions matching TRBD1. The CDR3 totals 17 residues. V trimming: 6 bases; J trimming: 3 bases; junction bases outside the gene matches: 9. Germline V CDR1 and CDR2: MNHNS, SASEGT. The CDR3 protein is CASRKSEGQGYNSPLHF. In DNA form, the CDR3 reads TGTGCCAGCAGGAAGTCCGAGGGACAGGGCTATAATTCACCCCTCCACTTT.

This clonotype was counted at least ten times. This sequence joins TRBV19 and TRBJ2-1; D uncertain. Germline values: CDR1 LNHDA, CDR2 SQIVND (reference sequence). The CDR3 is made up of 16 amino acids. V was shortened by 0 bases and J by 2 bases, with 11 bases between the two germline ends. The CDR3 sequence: CASSIDLSVTYNEQFF. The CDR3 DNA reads TGTGCCAGTAGTATAGATCTATCCGTTACCTACAATGAGCAGTTCTTC.

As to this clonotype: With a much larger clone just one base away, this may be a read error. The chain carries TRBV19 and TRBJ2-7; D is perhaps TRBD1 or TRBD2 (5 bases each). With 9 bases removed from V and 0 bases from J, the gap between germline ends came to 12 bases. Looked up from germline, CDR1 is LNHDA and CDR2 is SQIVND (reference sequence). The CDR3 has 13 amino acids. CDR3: CARSWGSSYEQYF. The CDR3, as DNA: TGTGCCAGAAGTTGGGGGAGCTCCTACGAGCAGTACTTC.

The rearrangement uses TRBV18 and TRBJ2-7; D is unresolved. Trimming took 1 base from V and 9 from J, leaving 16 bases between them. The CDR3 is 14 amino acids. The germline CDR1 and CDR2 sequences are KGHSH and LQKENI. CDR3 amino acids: CASSPQTTIIGQYF. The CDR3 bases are TGTGCCAGCTCACCACAAACTACTATAATAGGGCAGTACTTC.

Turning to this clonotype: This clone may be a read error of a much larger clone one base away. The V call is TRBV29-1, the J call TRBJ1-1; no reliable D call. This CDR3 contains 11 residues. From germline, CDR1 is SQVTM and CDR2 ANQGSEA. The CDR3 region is CSVEGAGEALF. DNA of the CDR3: TGCAGCGTTGAAGGGGCGGGTGAAGCTCTCTTT.

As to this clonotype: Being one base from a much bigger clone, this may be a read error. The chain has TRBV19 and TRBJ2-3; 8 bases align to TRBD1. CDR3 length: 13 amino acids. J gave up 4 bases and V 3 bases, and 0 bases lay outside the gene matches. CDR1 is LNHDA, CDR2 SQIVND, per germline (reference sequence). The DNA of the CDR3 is TGTGCCAGTAGTATGGGACAGGCAGATACGCAGTATTTT. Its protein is CASSMGQADTQYF.

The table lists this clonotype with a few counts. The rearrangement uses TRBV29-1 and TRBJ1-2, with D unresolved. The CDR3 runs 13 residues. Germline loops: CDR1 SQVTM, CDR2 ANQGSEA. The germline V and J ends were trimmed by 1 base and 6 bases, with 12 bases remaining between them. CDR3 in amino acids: CSVEGRLLDGYTF. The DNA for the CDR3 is TGCAGCGTTGAAGGCAGGCTTTTGGATGGCTACACCTTC.

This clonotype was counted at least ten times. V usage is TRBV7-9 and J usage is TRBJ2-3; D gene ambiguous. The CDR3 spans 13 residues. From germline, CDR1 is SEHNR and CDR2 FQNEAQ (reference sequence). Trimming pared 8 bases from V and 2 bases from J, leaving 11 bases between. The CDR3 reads CASELLPTDTQYF. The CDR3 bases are TGTGCCAGCGAACTGCTTCCCACAGATACGCAGTATTTT.

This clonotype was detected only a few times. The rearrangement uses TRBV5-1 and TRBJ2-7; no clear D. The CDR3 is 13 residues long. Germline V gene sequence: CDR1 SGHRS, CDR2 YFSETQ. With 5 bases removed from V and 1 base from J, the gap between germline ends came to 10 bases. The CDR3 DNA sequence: TGCGCCAGCAGTCTGATACCATCCTACGAGCAGTACTTC. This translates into CASSLIPSYEQYF.

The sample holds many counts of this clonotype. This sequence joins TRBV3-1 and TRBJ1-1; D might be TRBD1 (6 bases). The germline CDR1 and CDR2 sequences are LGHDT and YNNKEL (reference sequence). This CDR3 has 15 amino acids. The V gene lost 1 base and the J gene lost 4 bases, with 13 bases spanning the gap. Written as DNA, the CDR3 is TGTGCCAGCAGCCAAGTAGGGGAGGGGGGCACTGAAGCTTTCTTT. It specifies CASSQVGEGGTEAFF. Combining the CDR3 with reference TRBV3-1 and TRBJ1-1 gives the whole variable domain DTAVSQTPKYLVTQMGNDKSIKCEQNLGHDTMYWYKQDSKKFLKIMFSYNNKELIINETVPNRFSPKSPDKAHLNLHINSLELGDSAVYFCASSQVGEGGTEAFFGQGTRLTVV.

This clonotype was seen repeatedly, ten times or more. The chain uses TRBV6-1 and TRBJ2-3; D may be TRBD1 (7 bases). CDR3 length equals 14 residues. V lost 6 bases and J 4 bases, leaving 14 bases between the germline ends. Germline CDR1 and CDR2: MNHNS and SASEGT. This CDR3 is CASSSGGSPDTQYF. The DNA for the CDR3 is TGTGCCAGCAGCTCAGGGGGGAGTCCAGATACGCAGTATTTT.

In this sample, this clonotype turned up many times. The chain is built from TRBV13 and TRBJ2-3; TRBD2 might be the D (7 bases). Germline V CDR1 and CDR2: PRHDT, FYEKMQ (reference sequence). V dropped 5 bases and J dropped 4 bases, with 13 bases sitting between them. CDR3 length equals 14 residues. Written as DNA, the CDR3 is TGTGCCAGCAGCCCCGGGGGGCGGGCAGATACGCAGTATTTT. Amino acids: CASSPGGRADTQYF.

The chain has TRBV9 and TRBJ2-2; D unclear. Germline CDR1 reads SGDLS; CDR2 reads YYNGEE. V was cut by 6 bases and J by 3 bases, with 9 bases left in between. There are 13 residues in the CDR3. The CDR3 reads CASTPHHTGELFF. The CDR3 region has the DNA TGTGCCAGCACCCCTCATCACACCGGGGAGCTGTTTTTT.

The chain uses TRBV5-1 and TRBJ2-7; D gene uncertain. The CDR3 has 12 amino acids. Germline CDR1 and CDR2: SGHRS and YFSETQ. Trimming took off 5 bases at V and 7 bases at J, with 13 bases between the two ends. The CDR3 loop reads CASRFSNSEQYF. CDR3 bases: TGCGCCAGCAGATTTAGTAATTCGGAGCAGTACTTC.

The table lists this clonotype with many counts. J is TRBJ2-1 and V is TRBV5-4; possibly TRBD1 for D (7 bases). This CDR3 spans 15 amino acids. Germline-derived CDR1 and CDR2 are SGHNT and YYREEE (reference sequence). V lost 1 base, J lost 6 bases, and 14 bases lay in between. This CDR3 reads CASSLSRGVVNEQFF. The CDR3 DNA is TGTGCCAGCAGCTTGTCCAGGGGGGTGGTCAATGAGCAGTTCTTC. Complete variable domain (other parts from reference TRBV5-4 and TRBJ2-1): ETGVTQSPTHLIKTRGQQVTLRCSSQSGHNTVSWYQQALGQGPQFIFQYYREEENGRGNFPPRFSGLQFPNYSSELNVNALELDDSALYLCASSLSRGVVNEQFFGPGTRLTVL.

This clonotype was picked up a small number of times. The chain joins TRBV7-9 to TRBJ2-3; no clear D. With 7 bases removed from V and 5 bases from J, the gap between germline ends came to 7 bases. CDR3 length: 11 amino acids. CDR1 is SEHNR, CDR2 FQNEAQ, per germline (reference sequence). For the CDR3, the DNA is TGTGCCAGCAAGGAAATAGATACGCAGTATTTT. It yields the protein CASKEIDTQYF.

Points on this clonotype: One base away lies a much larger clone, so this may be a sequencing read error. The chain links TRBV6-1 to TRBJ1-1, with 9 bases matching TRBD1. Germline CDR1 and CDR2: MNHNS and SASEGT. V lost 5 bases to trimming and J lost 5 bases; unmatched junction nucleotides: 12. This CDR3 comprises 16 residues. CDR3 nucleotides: TGTGCCAGCAGTCAGAGACAGGGGGTCCGGAAGACTGAAGCTTTCTTT. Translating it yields CASSQRQGVRKTEAFF.